The T cell receptor (beta chain) under discussion was sequenced for a study of metastatic and nonmetastatic thyroid tumors (dated by TCRdb to 2020 to 2021). A note on the overall study: Repertoires from peripheral blood and from tumor or nodule tissue samples of malignant and benign thyroid patients were compared. Results and caveats for the whole study, not just this receptor: TCR beta diversity was reported as significantly higher in malignant tumors than in benign nodules, in both blood and tumor samples.

As encoded in the germline V gene, CDR1 is SGDLS while CDR2 is YYNGEE. The CDR3 spans 15 residues, from the cysteine through the phenylalanine. CDR3 DNA only is kept here, 45 bases in frame from base 1. Library method: PCR. The sample was run on an Illumina HiSeq 4000. High-throughput sequencing was used to profile the TCR beta-chain CDR3 region of every patient. The authors processed their data as follows. A classifier to discriminate distant-metastatic papillary thyroid cancer patients was built from CDR3 differences across clinicopathological groups. The Shannon index was used to measure repertoire diversity, and the Morisita-Horn index was used to measure how similar tumor and blood repertoires were. TCRdb reran the public reads through fastp at Q25 and MiXCR, keeping productive beta chains. The V and J calls here are based on TCRdb, not the publication. Present in this sample are almost 25,000 clones, about an eighth of which were seen just once. Over 11% of the sample comes from the top ten.

None of the patients had been given any treatment before thyroid surgery. The study retrospectively analysed patient clinical samples collected from about 2012 to 2019 using T-cell receptor beta sequencing. With regard to this clone: Its cognate antigen has yet to be identified. A junction boundary mismatches the germline segment, possibly from a read error.

The sequenced material came from blood. The rearrangement combines TRBV9 with TRBJ2-7, and TRBD1 aligns with 9 junction nucleotides. This clonotype was sampled from a female donor with papillary thyroid cancer or a benign thyroid nodule (not recorded which). Some clones in this sample may be carry-over from other donors' samples. The CDR3 protein is CVSIDPGQGVNEQYF. The sequenced DNA: TGTGTCAGCATCGATCCGGGACAGGGTGTCAACGAGCAGTACTTC.